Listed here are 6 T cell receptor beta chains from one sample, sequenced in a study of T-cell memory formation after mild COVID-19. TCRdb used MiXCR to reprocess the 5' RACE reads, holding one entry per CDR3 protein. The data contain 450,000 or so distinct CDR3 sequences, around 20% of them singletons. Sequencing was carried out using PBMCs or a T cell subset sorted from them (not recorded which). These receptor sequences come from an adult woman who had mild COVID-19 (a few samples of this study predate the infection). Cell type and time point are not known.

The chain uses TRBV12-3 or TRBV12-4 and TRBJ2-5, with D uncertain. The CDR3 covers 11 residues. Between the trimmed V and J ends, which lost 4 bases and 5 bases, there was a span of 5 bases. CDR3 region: CASSWKETQYF. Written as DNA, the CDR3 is TGTGCCAGCAGTTGGAAGGAGACCCAGTACTTC.

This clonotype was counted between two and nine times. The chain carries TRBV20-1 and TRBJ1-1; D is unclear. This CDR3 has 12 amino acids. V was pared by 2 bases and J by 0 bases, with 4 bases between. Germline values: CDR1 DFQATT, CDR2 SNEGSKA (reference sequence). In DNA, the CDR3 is TGCAGTGCTAGACCAATGAACACTGAAGCTTTCTTT. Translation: CSARPMNTEAFF.

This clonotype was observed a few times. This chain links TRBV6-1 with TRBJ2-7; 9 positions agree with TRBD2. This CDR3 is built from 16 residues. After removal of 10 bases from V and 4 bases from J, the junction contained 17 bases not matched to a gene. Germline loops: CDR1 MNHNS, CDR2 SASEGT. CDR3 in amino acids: CAIYSPRGGSMYEQYF. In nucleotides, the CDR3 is TGTGCCATCTATTCCCCGCGGGGGGGCTCGATGTACGAGCAGTACTTC.

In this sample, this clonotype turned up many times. CDR3 nucleotides: TGTGCCAGCAGCCCCGGGACAGGGATATACACAGATACGCAGTATTTT. Protein sequence: CASSPGTGIYTDTQYF. The chain uses TRBV5-4 and TRBJ2-3, with 9 nucleotides matching TRBD1. The junction had 8 bases not matched to a gene; V was cut back by 4 bases and J by 2 bases. The CDR3 is made up of 16 amino acids. Germline CDR1 is SGHNT and CDR2 is YYREEE (reference sequence).

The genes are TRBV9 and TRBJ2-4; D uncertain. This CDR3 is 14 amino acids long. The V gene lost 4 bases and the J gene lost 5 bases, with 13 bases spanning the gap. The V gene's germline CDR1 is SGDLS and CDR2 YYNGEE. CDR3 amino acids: CASSPRWAQNIQYF. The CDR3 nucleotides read TGTGCCAGCAGCCCACGTTGGGCCCAAAACATTCAGTACTTC.

The CDR3 coding sequence is TGCGCCAGCAGCCAAGTTCCGCAGAGCACTTACGTCTATGGCTACACCTTC. Its protein is CASSQVPQSTYVYGYTF. The chain carries TRBV4-3 and TRBJ1-2; D unclear. Trimming cost V 1 base and J 4 bases, with 19 bases left between them. The CDR3 sequence is 17 residues long. Germline V CDR1 and CDR2: LGHNA, YSLEER.